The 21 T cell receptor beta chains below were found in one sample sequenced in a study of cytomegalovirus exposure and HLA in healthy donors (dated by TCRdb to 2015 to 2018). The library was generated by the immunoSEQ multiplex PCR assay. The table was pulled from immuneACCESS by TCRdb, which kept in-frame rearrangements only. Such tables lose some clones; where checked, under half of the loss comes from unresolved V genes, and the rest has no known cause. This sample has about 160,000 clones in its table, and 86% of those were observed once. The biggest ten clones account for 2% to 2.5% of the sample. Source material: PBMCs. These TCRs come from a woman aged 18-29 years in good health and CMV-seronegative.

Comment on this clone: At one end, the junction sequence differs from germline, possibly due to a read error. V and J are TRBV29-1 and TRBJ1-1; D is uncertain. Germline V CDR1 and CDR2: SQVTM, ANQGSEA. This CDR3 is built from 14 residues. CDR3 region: CSAESSQRRTEAFF. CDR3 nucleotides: TGCAGCGCTGAATCCAGCCAACGGAGGACTGAAGCTTTCTTT. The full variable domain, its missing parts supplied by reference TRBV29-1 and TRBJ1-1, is SAVISQKPSRDICQRGTSLTIQCQVDSQVTMMFWYRQQPGQSLTLIATANQGSEATYESGFVIDKFPISRPNLTFSTLTVSNMSPEDSSIYLCSAESSQRRTEAFFGQGTRLTVV.

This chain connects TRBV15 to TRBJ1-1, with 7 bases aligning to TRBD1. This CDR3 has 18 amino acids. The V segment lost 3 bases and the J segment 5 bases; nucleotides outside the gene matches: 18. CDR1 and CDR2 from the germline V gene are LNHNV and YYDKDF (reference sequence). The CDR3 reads CATSRGGAPGQFSTEAFF. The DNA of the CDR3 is TGTGCCACCAGCAGGGGGGGCGCACCGGGACAGTTTTCAACTGAAGCTTTCTTT. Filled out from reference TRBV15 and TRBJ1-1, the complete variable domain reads DAMVIQNPRYQVTQFGKPVTLSCSQTLNHNVMYWYQQKSSQAPKLLFHYYDKDFNNEADTPDNFQSRRPNTSFCFLDIRSPGLGDTAMYLCATSRGGAPGQFSTEAFFGQGTRLTVV.

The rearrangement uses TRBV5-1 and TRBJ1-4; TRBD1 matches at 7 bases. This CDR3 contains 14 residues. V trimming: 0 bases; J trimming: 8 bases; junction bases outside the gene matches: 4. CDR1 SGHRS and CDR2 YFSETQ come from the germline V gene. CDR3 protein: CASSLGQGYEKLFF. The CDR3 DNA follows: TGCGCCAGCAGCTTGGGACAGGGCTACGAAAAACTGTTTTTT.

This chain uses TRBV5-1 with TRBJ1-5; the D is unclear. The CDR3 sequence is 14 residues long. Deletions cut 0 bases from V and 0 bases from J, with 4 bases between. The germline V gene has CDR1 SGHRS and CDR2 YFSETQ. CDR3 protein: CASSLGGSNQPQHF. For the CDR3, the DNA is TGCGCCAGCAGCTTGGGAGGTAGCAATCAGCCCCAGCATTTT.

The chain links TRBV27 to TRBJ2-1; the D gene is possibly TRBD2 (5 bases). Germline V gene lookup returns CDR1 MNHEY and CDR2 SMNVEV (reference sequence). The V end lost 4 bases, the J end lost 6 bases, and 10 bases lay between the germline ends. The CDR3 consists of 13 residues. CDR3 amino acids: CASSSLDANEQFF. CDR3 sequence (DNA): TGTGCCAGCAGTTCACTAGACGCCAATGAGCAGTTCTTC.

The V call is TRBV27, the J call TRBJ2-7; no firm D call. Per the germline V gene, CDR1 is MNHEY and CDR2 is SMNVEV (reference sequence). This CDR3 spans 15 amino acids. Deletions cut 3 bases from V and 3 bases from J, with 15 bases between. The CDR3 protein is CASSLKPPGGYEQYF. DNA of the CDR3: TGTGCCAGCAGTTTGAAACCTCCCGGCGGCTACGAGCAGTACTTC.

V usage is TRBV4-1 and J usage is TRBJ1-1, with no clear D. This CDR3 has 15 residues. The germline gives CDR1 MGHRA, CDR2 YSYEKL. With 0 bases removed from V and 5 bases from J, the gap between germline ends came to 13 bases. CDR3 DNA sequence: TGCGCCAGCAGCCAAGACCCAGCGAGTTATACTGAAGCTTTCTTT. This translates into CASSQDPASYTEAFF.

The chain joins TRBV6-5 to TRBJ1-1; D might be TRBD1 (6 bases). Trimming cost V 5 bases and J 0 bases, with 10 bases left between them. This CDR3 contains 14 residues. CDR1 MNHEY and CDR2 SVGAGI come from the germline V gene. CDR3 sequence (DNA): TGTGCCAGCAGTGAGGGGGTCTTGAACACTGAAGCTTTCTTT. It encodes CASSEGVLNTEAFF.

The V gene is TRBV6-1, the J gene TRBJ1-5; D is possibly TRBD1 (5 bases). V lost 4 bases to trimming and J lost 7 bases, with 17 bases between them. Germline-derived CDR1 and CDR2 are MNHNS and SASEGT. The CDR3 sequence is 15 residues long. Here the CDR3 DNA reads TGTGCCAGCAGTGTGGGCAGGGAGGCATGGCAGCCCCAGCATTTT. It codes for CASSVGREAWQPQHF.

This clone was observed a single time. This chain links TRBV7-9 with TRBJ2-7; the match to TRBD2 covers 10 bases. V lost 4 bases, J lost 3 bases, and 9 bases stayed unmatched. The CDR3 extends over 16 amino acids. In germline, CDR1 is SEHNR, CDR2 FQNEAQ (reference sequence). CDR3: CASSSFSGRALYEQYF. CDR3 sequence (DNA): TGTGCCAGCAGCTCGTTCAGCGGGAGGGCCCTCTACGAGCAGTACTTC.

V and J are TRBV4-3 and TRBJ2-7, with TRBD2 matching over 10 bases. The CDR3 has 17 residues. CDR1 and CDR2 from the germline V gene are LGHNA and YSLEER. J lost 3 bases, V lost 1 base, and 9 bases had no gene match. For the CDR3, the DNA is TGCGCCAGCAGCCAAGGGTTCGGACTAGCGGTCAACTACGAGCAGTACTTC. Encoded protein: CASSQGFGLAVNYEQYF.

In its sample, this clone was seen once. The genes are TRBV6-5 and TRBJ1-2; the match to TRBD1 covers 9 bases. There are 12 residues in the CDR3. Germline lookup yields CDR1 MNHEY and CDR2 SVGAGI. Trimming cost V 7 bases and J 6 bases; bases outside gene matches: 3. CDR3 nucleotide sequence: TGTGCCAGCATGGGACAGGGAAATGGCTACACCTTC. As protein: CASMGQGNGYTF.

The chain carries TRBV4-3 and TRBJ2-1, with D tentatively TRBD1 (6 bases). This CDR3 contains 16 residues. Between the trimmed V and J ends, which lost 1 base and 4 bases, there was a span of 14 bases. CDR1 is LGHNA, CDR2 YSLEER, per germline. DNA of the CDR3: TGCGCCAGCAGCCAAGTAAGCACAGGGCAATACAATGAGCAGTTCTTC. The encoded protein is CASSQVSTGQYNEQFF.

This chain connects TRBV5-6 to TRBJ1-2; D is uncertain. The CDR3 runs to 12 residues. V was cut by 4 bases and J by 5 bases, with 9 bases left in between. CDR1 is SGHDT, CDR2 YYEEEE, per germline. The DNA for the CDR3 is TGTGCCAGCAGCCTAAAAGAATATGGCTACACCTTC. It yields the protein CASSLKEYGYTF.

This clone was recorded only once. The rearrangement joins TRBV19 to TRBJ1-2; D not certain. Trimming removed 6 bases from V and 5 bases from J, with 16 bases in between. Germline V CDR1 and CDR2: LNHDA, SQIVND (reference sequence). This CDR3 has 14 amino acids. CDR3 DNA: TGTGCCAGTAGCCCCGAGGGAGGCCCTTATGGCTACACCTTC. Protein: CASSPEGGPYGYTF.

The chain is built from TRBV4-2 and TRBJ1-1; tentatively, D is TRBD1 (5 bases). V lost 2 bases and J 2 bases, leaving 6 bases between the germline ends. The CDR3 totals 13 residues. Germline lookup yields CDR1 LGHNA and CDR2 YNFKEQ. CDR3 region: CASSQTGNTEAFF. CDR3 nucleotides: TGTGCCAGCAGCCAAACAGGTAACACTGAAGCTTTCTTT.

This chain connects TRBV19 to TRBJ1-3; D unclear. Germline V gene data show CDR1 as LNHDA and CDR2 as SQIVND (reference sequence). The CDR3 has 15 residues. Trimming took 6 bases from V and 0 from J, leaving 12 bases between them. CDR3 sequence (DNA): TGTGCCAGTAGGGCTGCTGCTCCCTCTGGAAACACCATATATTTT. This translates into CASRAAAPSGNTIYF.

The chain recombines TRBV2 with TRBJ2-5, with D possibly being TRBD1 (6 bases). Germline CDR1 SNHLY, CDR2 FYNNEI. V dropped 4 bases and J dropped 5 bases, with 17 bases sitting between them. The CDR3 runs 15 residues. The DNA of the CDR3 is TGTGCCAGCAGTGGACAGGTCCACCCTGGGGAGACCCAGTACTTC. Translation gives CASSGQVHPGETQYF.

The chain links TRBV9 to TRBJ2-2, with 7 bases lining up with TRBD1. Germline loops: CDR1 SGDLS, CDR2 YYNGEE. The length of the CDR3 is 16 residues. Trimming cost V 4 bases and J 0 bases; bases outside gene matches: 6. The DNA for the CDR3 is TGTGCCAGCAGCCCCAGGGGGACGGCGAACACCGGGGAGCTGTTTTTT. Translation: CASSPRGTANTGELFF.

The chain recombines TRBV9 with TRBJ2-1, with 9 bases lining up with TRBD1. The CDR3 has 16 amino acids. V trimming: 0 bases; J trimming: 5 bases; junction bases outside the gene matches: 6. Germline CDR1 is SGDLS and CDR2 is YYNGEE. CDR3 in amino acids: CASSVGTGDRNNEQFF. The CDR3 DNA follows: TGTGCCAGCAGCGTAGGGACAGGGGACCGAAACAATGAGCAGTTCTTC.

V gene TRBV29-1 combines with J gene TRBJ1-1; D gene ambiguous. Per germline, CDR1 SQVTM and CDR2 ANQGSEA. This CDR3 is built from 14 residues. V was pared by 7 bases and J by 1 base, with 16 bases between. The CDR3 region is CSATGGGRNTEAFF. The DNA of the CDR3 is TGCAGCGCTACGGGTGGAGGAAGGAACACTGAAGCTTTCTTT. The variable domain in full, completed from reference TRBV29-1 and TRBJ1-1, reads SAVISQKPSRDICQRGTSLTIQCQVDSQVTMMFWYRQQPGQSLTLIATANQGSEATYESGFVIDKFPISRPNLTFSTLTVSNMSPEDSSIYLCSATGGGRNTEAFFGQGTRLTVV.